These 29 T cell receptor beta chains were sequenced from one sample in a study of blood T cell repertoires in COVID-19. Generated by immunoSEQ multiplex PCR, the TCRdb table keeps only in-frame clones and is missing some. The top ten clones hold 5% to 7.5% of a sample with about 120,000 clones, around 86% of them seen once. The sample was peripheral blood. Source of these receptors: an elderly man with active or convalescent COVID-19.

The CDR3 DNA follows: TGTGCCAGCAGCGTAGCTGGGGGCCGCCCGCTGAGCACAGATACGCAGTATTTT. Encoded protein: CASSVAGGRPLSTDTQYF. The chain uses TRBV9 and TRBJ2-3; tentative D call: TRBD1 (6 bases). V shed 0 bases and J shed 0 bases, with 17 bases lying between them. Germline V CDR1 and CDR2: SGDLS, YYNGEE. The CDR3 is 18 amino acids.

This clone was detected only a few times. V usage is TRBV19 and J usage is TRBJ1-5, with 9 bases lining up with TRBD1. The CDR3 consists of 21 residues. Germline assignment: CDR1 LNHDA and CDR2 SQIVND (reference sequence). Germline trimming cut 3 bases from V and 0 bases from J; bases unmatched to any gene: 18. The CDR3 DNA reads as TGTGCCAGTAGTATGCGCGTCGACAGGGGGGCCCCATCTTATAGCAATCAGCCCCAGCATTTT. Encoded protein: CASSMRVDRGAPSYSNQPQHF. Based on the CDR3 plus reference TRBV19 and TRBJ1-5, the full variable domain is DGGITQSPKYLFRKEGQNVTLSCEQNLNHDAMYWYRQDPGQGLRLIYYSQIVNDFQKGDIAEGYSVSREKKESFPLTVTSAQKNPTAFYLCASSMRVDRGAPSYSNQPQHFGDGTRLSIL.

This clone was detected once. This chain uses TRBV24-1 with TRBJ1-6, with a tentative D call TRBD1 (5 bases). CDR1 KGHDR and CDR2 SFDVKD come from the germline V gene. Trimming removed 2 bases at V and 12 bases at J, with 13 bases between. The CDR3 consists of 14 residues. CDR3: CATSDSAGKLPLHF. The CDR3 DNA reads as TGTGCCACCAGTGATTCCGCAGGGAAGTTACCCCTCCACTTT.

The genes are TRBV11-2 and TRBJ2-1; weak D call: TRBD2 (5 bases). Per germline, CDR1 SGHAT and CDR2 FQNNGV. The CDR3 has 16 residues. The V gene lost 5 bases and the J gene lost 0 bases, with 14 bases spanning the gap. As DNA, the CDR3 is TGTGCCAGCAGCCCCCGCGATCGGGGCTCCTACAATGAGCAGTTCTTC. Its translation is CASSPRDRGSYNEQFF.

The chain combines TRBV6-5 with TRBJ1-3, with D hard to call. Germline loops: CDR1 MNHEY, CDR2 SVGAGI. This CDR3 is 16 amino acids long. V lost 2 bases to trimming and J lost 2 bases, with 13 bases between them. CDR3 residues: CASSYQFTLAGNTIYF. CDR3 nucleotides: TGTGCCAGCAGTTACCAATTTACACTAGCTGGAAACACCATATATTTT.

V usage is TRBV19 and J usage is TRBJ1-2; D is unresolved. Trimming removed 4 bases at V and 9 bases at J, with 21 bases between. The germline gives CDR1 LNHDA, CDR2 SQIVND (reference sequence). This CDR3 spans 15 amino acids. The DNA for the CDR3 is TGTGCCAGTAGTAGTGGTACTGGGCACGGTGATCGCTACACCTTC. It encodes CASSSGTGHGDRYTF.

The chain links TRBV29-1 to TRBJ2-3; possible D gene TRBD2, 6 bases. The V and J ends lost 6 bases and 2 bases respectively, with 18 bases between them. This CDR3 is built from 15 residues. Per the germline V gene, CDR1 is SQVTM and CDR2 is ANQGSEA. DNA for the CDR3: TGCAGCGTACCGAGCAGCGCGGGGCCCACAGATACGCAGTATTTT. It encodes CSVPSSAGPTDTQYF.

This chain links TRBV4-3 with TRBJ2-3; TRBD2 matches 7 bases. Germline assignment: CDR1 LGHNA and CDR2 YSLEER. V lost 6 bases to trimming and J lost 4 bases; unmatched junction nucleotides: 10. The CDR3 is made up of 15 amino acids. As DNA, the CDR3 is TGCGCCAGCAGTCCAGGACTAGTCCTCCCAGATACGCAGTATTTT. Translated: CASSPGLVLPDTQYF.

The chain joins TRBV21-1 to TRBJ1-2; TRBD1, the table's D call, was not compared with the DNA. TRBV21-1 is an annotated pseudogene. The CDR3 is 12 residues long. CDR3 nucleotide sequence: TGTGCCAGCAGCGGGACAGGGGACGGCTACACCTTC. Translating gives CASSGTGDGYTF.

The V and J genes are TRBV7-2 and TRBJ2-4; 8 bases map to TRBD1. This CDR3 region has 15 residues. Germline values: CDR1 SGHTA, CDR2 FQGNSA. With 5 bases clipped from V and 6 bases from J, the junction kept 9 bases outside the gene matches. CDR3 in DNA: TGTGCCAGCAGCGCCGCAGGGGGCGCAATAAACATTCAGTACTTC. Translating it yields CASSAAGGAINIQYF.

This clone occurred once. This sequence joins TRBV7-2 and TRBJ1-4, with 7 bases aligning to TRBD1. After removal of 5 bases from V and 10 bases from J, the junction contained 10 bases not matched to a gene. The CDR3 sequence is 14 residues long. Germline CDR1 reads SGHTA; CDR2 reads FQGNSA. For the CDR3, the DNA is TGTGCCAGCAGCCAGACAGGGCTTGAGGGAAAACTGTTTTTT. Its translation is CASSQTGLEGKLFF.

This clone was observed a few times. CDR3: CASSLTSGVAYNEQFF. CDR3 coding DNA: TGTGCCAGCAGCTTGACTAGCGGGGTAGCCTACAATGAGCAGTTCTTC. This chain joins TRBV7-2 and TRBJ2-1; 11 bases map to TRBD2. Germline V gives CDR1 SGHTA, CDR2 FQGNSA. The CDR3 runs to 16 residues. With V trimmed by 3 bases and J by 2 bases, 3 bases remained unmatched.

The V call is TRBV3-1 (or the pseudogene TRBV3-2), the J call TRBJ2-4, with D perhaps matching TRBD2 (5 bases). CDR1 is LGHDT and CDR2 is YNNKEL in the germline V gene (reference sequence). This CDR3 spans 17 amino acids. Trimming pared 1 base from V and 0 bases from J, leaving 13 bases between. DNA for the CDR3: TGTGCCAGCAGCCAAGCGACGGGATTTCTAGCCAAAAACATTCAGTACTTC. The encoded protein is CASSQATGFLAKNIQYF.

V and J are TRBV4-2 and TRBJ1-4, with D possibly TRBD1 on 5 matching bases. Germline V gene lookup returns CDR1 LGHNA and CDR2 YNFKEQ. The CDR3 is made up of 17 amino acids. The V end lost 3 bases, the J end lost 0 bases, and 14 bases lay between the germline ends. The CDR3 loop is CASSQSRDSPTNEKLFF. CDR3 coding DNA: TGTGCCAGCAGCCAGTCTAGAGACAGTCCAACTAATGAAAAACTGTTTTTT.

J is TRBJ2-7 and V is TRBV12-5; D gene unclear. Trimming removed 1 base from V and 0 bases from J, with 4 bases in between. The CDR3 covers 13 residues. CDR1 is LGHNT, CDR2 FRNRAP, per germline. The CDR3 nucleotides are TGTGCTAGTGGTTTGGGCGGCTCCTACGAGCAGTACTTC. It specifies CASGLGGSYEQYF.

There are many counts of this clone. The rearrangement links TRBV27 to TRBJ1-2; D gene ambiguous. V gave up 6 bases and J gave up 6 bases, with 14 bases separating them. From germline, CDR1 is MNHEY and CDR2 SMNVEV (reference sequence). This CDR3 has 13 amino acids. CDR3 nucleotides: TGTGCCAGCAGAGGACTCAGCTGGAATGGCTACACCTTC. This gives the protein CASRGLSWNGYTF.

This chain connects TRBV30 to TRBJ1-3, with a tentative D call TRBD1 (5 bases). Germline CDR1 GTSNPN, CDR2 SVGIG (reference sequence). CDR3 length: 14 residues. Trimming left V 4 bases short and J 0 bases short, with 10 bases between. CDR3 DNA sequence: TGTGCCTGGACGCGGGGACGCTCTGGAAACACCATATATTTT. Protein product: CAWTRGRSGNTIYF.

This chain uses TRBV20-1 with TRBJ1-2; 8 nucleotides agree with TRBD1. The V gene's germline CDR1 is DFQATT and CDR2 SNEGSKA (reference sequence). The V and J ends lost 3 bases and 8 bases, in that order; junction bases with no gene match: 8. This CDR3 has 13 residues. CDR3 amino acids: CSASLDRGGGYTF. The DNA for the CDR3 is TGCAGTGCTAGTCTAGACAGGGGAGGCGGCTACACCTTC.

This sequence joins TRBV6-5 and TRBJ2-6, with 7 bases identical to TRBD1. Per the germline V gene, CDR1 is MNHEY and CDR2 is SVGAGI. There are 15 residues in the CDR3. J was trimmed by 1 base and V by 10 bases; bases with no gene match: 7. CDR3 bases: TGTGCCACCCAGGGGGACCTTTCTGGGGCCAACGTCCTGACTTTC. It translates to CATQGDLSGANVLTF.

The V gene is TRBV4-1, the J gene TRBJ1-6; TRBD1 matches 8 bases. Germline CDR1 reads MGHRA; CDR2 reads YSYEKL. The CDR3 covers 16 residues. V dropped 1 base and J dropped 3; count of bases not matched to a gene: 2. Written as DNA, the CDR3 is TGCGCCAGCAGCCAAGCCGGACAGGGCTATAATTCACCCCTCCACTTT. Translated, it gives CASSQAGQGYNSPLHF.

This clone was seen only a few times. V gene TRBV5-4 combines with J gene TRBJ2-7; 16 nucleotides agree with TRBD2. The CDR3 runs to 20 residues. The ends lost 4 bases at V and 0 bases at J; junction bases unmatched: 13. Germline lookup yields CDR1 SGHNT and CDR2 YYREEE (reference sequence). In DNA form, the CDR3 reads TGTGCCAGCAGCAACAGTCCCGGGACTAGCGGGAGGGCCTTCTCCTACGAGCAGTACTTC. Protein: CASSNSPGTSGRAFSYEQYF. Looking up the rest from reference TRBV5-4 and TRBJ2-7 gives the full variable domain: ETGVTQSPTHLIKTRGQQVTLRCSSQSGHNTVSWYQQALGQGPQFIFQYYREEENGRGNFPPRFSGLQFPNYSSELNVNALELDDSALYLCASSNSPGTSGRAFSYEQYFGPGTRLTVT.

The DNA of the CDR3 is TGCAGCGTGGCCCGGACAGCAGGCGAAAAACTGTTTTTT. Its protein product is CSVARTAGEKLFF. The genes are TRBV29-1 and TRBJ1-4; a weak D match, TRBD1 (6 bases). In germline, CDR1 is SQVTM, CDR2 ANQGSEA. V gave up 6 bases and J gave up 8 bases, with 16 bases separating them. The CDR3 is 13 amino acids.

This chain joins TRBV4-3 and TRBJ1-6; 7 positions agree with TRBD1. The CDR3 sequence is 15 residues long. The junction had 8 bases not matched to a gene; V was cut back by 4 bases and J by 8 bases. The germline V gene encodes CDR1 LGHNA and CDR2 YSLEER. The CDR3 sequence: CASSRLWTGDSPLHF. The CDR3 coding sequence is TGCGCCAGCAGCCGGCTTTGGACAGGAGATTCACCCCTCCACTTT.

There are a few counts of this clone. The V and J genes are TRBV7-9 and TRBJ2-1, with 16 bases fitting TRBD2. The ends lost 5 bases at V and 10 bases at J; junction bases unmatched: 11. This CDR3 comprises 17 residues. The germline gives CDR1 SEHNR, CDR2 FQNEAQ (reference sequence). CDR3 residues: CASSRVGTSGRVWEQFF. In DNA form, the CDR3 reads TGTGCCAGCAGCCGTGTAGGGACTAGCGGGAGGGTGTGGGAGCAGTTCTTC. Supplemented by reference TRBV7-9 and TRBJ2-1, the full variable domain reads DTGVSQNPRHKITKRGQNVTFRCDPISEHNRLYWYRQTLGQGPEFLTYFQNEAQLEKSRLLSDRFSAERPKGSFSTLEIQRTEQGDSAMYLCASSRVGTSGRVWEQFFGPGTRLTVL.

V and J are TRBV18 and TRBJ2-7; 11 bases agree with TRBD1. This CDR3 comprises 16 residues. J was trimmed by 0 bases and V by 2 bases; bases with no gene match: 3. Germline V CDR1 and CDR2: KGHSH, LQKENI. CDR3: CASSPAGTGGSYEQYF. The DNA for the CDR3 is TGTGCCAGCTCACCAGCCGGGACAGGGGGCTCCTACGAGCAGTACTTC.

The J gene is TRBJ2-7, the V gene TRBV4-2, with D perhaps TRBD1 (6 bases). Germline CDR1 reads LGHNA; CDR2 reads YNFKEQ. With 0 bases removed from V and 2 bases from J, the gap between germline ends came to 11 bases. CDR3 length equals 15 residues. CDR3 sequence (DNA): TGTGCCAGCAGCCAAGACCGACAGGCGGCCTACGAGCAGTACTTC. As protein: CASSQDRQAAYEQYF.

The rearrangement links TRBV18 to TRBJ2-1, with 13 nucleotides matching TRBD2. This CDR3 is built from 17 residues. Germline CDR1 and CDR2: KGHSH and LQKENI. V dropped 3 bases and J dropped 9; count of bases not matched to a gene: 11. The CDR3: CASSPRLAGGSAGEQFF. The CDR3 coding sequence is TGTGCCAGCTCACCGAGACTAGCGGGGGGTTCCGCAGGTGAGCAGTTCTTC.

The CDR3 region is CASGTSRSDTQYF. CDR3 in DNA: TGTGCCAGTGGGACTAGCCGGTCAGATACGCAGTATTTT. V is TRBV6-5 and J is TRBJ2-3; 9 bases map to TRBD2. The J segment lost 4 bases and the V segment lost 9 bases, leaving 5 bases of the junction unmatched. Germline V gene data show CDR1 as MNHEY and CDR2 as SVGAGI. There are 13 residues in the CDR3.

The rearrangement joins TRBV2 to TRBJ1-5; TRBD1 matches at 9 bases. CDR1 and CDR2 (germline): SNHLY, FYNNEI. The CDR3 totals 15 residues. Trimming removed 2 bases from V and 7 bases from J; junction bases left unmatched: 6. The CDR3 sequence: CASSELGTGRQPQHF. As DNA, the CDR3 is TGTGCCAGCAGTGAACTGGGGACAGGGAGACAGCCCCAGCATTTT.